The rows below give T cell receptor beta chains drawn from one sample of a study of OX40 agonist ivuxolimab in advanced cancers. Repertoires were generated with immunoSEQ multiplex PCR, while TCRdb's copy carries only in-frame clones and drops some. This table has 50,000 or so clones, approximately 90% appearing once. Here the sequenced sample was CD4+ or CD8+ T cells sorted from blood, taken in a trial of the OX40 agonist ivuxolimab. All receptors come from an adult with an advanced solid tumor such as melanoma, head and neck, liver or kidney cancer. Both conserved end residues are part of each CDR3. A D gene is named only where the DNA matches it firmly. Clone size is given for some rows only: seen once, a few or many times, or a class if the clone is expanded.

.	TRBV5-1	TRBJ2-1	.	CASSLFGGSAHNEQFF	TGCGCCAGCAGCTTATTCGGGGGAAGCGCGCACAATGAGCAGTTCTTC
.	TRBV27	TRBJ1-1	TRBD1	CASSLSGTGFDTEAFF	TGTGCCAGCAGTTTATCCGGGACAGGGTTTGACACTGAAGCTTTCTTT
.	TRBV11-2	TRBJ2-3	TRBD2	CASSLDQLLAGGPVDTQYF	TGTGCCAGCAGCTTAGATCAGTTACTAGCGGGAGGGCCAGTAGATACGCAGTATTTT
.	TRBV4-2	TRBJ2-1	.	CASSPHRGGGDNEQFF	TGTGCCAGCAGCCCACATCGGGGCGGGGGCGACAATGAGCAGTTCTTC
once	TRBV19	TRBJ2-3	TRBD2	CASSFSSGGPLADTQYF	TGTGCCAGTAGTTTTTCTAGCGGGGGTCCCCTAGCGGATACGCAGTATTTT
.	TRBV27	TRBJ2-1	.	CASSPSYNEQFF	TGTGCCAGCAGTCCCTCCTACAATGAGCAGTTCTTC
.	TRBV5-1	TRBJ2-1	.	CASSLTGRSIQRSYNEQFF	TGCGCCAGCAGCCTCACAGGTAGGTCGATCCAGCGCTCCTACAATGAGCAGTTCTTC
.	TRBV9	TRBJ2-7	TRBD2	CASSVEVAGGGEQYF	TGTGCCAGCAGCGTAGAGGTAGCGGGAGGGGGAGAGCAGTACTTC
.	TRBV27	TRBJ2-3	.	CASSLFPTDTQYF	TGTGCCAGCAGTTTATTTCCCACAGATACGCAGTATTTT
.	TRBV15	TRBJ2-2	.	CATSGNPRWQTGELFF	TGTGCCACCAGCGGAAACCCTAGGTGGCAAACCGGGGAGCTGTTTTTT
.	TRBV5-6	TRBJ1-3	.	CASSLVGSSSGNTIYF	TGTGCCAGCAGCTTGGTGGGCTCATCCTCTGGAAACACCATATATTTT
.	TRBV7-2	TRBJ2-2	.	CASSLAPRRAGELFF	TGTGCCAGCAGCTTAGCCCCAAGACGGGCCGGGGAGCTGTTTTTT
.	TRBV2	TRBJ2-7	.	CASSEGTDYEQYF	TGTGCCAGCAGTGAAGGGACGGACTACGAGCAGTACTTC
.	TRBV6-1	TRBJ1-4	.	CASSEDAATNPSTNEKLFF	TGTGCCAGCAGTGAAGACGCGGCTACCAACCCGTCAACTAATGAAAAACTGTTTTTT
.	TRBV11-2	TRBJ2-2	.	CASSLTAGSTAGELFF	TGTGCCAGCAGCTTAACGGCAGGGTCGACCGCCGGGGAGCTGTTTTTT
.	TRBV27	TRBJ1-6	.	CASAEPLGGNSPLHF	TGTGCCAGCGCTGAGCCCCTAGGTGGAAATTCACCCCTCCACTTT
.	TRBV7-6	TRBJ2-2	.	CASSLIGEGANTGELFF	TGTGCCAGCAGCTTAATTGGGGAGGGGGCGAACACCGGGGAGCTGTTTTTT
.	TRBV29-1	TRBJ2-5	.	CSVPATSDQETQYF	TGCAGCGTTCCCGCGACATCCGACCAAGAGACCCAGTACTTC
.	TRBV30	TRBJ2-2	.	CAWSVFGGGELFF	TGTGCCTGGAGTGTTTTTGGGGGCGGGGAGCTGTTTTTT
.	TRBV2	TRBJ2-7	.	CASSGADPTYEQYF	TGTGCCAGCAGTGGGGCCGACCCAACCTACGAGCAGTACTTC
.	TRBV7-9	TRBJ2-5	.	CASSRTDYQETQYF	TGTGCCAGCAGCCGTACGGACTACCAAGAGACCCAGTACTTC
.	TRBV7-2	TRBJ1-3	.	CASSETGTSGNTIYF	TGTGCCAGCAGCGAAACAGGGACCTCTGGAAACACCATATATTTT
.	TRBV5-6	TRBJ2-7	.	CASSLTHEQYF	TGTGCCAGCAGCTTGACCCACGAGCAGTACTTC
.	TRBV27	TRBJ1-5	.	CATGINQPQHF	TGTGCTACGGGGATTAATCAGCCCCAGCATTTT
.	TRBV7-9	TRBJ2-1	.	CASSFSGQVGNEQFF	TGTGCCAGCAGCTTTAGCGGCCAAGTAGGCAATGAGCAGTTCTTC
.	TRBV5-8	TRBJ1-5	.	CASSKEGPVSNQPQHF	TGTGCCAGCAGCAAAGAGGGGCCGGTTAGCAATCAGCCCCAGCATTTT
.	TRBV2	TRBJ1-3	TRBD1	CASSEEGAGSGNTIYF	TGTGCCAGCAGTGAAGAGGGGGCGGGCTCTGGAAACACCATATATTTT
.	TRBV2	TRBJ2-1	TRBD1	CASREGTGGFDEQFF	TGTGCCAGCAGGGAAGGGACAGGTGGTTTCGATGAGCAGTTCTTC
.	TRBV5-6	TRBJ2-5	.	CASSSRWDLQETQYF	TGTGCCAGCAGCTCGAGGTGGGACTTACAAGAGACCCAGTACTTC
.	TRBV5-6	TRBJ1-2	.	CASSLEEGRGSGYTF	TGTGCCAGCAGCTTAGAGGAGGGCAGGGGTTCTGGCTACACCTTC
.	TRBV6-4	TRBJ1-2	.	CASSDGGSSYGYTF	TGTGCCAGCAGTGACGGGGGCAGTAGTTATGGCTACACCTTC
.	TRBV11-2	TRBJ2-7	.	CASSFGIEQYF	TGTGCCAGCAGCTTTGGTATCGAGCAGTACTTC
.	TRBV7-2	TRBJ2-7	TRBD2	CASSSGLLADEQYF	TGTGCCAGCAGCTCGGGGCTACTAGCGGACGAGCAGTACTTC
.	TRBV4-1	TRBJ2-1	TRBD2	CASSQVGLAGPEQFF	TGCGCCAGCAGCCAAGTTGGACTAGCGGGACCTGAGCAGTTCTTC
.	TRBV27	TRBJ1-2	TRBD1	CASSLGRGNYGYTF	TGTGCCAGCAGTTTGGGCAGGGGGAACTATGGCTACACCTTC
.	TRBV5-4	TRBJ2-3	TRBD2	CASRGGDYPTDTQYF	TGTGCCAGCAGGGGGGGGGACTACCCGACAGATACGCAGTATTTT
few	TRBV27	TRBJ2-3	.	CASSSWLNTDTQYF	TGTGCCAGCAGTTCTTGGCTAAACACAGATACGCAGTATTTT
.	TRBV7-9	TRBJ2-7	TRBD2	CASSSGTSVNAYEQYF	TGTGCCAGCAGCTCCGGGACTAGCGTAAACGCCTACGAGCAGTACTTC
.	TRBV7-2	TRBJ1-5	.	CASSLWWVRQPQHF	TGTGCCAGCAGCTTATGGTGGGTTAGGCAGCCCCAGCATTTT
.	TRBV14	TRBJ2-7	.	CASSHLGEQHEQYF	TGTGCCAGCAGCCATCTGGGGGAGCAACACGAGCAGTACTTC
.	TRBV27	TRBJ1-1	.	CASSPPGNTEAFF	TGTGCCAGCAGCCCTCCGGGGAACACTGAAGCTTTCTTT
.	TRBV19	TRBJ2-7	.	CASSIGSDYEQYF	TGTGCCAGTAGTATCGGGAGTGACTACGAGCAGTACTTC
.	TRBV9	TRBJ2-2	.	CASSVASGVGTGELFF	TGTGCCAGCAGCGTAGCTAGTGGGGTTGGTACCGGGGAGCTGTTTTTT
.	TRBV6-1	TRBJ2-7	.	CASSDGYQDEQYF	TGTGCCAGCAGTGACGGCTACCAGGACGAGCAGTACTTC
.	TRBV7-9	TRBJ2-7	TRBD1	CASSSPGQVTYEQYF	TGTGCCAGCAGCTCTCCGGGACAGGTTACCTACGAGCAGTACTTC
.	TRBV6-5	TRBJ2-1	.	CASSYIPGNNNEQFF	TGTGCCAGCAGTTACATCCCCGGAAACAACAATGAGCAGTTCTTC
.	TRBV27	TRBJ1-5	.	CASSLWPLGVNQPQHF	TGTGCCAGCAGTTTATGGCCGTTAGGGGTCAATCAGCCCCAGCATTTT
.	TRBV29-1	TRBJ2-3	.	CSALEGTTDTQYF	TGCAGCGCCCTCGAGGGAACCACAGATACGCAGTATTTT
few	TRBV18	TRBJ2-3	TRBD2	CASSGLAGAKMKTTDTQYF	TGTGCCAGCTCAGGACTAGCGGGGGCTAAAATGAAAACCACAGATACGCAGTATTTT
.	TRBV5-1	TRBJ1-5	.	CASSPTGLNGNQPQHF	TGCGCCAGCAGCCCTACAGGGCTTAACGGCAATCAGCCCCAGCATTTT
.	TRBV6-5	TRBJ1-5	TRBD1	CASSNGQGAQPQHF	TGTGCCAGCAGCAACGGACAGGGCGCTCAGCCCCAGCATTTT
.	TRBV2	TRBJ2-7	.	CASSEGDSSYEQYF	TGTGCCAGCAGTGAAGGCGATAGCTCCTACGAGCAGTACTTC
.	TRBV13	TRBJ1-1	TRBD1	CASFRFIAGGNEAFF	TGTGCCAGCTTTCGGTTTATTGCAGGGGGCAATGAAGCTTTCTTT
.	TRBV5-8	TRBJ1-5	.	CASSTGPFNQPQHF	TGTGCCAGCAGCACGGGACCGTTTAATCAGCCCCAGCATTTT
.	TRBV27	TRBJ2-1	.	CASSSSSYNEQFF	TGTGCCAGCAGTTCGAGCTCCTACAATGAGCAGTTCTTC